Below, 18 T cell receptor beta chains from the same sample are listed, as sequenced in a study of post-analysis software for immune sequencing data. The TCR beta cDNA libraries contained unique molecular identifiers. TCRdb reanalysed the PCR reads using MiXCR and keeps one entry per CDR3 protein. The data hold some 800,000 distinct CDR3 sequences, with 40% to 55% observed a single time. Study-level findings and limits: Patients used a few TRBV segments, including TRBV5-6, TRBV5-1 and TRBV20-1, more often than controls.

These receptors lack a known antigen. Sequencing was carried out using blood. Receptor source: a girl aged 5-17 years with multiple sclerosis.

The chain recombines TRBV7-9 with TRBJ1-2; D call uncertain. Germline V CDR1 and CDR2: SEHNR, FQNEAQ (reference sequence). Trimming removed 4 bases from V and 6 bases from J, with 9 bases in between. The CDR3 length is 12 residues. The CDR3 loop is CASSSAADGYTF. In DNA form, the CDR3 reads TGTGCCAGCAGCTCGGCAGCCGATGGCTACACCTTC.

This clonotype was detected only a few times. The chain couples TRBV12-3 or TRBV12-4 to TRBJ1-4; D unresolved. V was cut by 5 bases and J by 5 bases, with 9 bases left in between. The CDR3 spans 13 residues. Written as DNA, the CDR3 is TGTGCCAGCAGTGGGCCGGGAAATGAAAAACTGTTTTTT. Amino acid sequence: CASSGPGNEKLFF.

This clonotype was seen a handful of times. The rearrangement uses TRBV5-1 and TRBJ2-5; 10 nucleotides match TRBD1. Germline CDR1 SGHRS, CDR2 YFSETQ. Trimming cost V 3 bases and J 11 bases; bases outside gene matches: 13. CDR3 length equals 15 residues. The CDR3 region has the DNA TGCGCCAGCAGCTCGACCGGGACAGGGGTTAAGGAGCAGTACTTC. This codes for CASSSTGTGVKEQYF.

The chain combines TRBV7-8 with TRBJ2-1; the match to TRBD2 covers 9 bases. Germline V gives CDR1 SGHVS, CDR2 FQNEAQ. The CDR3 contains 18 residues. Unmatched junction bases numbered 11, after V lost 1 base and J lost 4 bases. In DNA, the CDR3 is TGTGCCAGCAGCTTAGTATTTAGGCGGGAGGGCCATTACAATGAGCAGTTCTTC. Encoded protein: CASSLVFRREGHYNEQFF.

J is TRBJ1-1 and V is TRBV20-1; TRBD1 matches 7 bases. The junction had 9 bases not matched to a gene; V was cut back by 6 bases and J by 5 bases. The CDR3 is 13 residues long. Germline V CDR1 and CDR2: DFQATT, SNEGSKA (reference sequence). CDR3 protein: CSATDRARTEAFF. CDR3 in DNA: TGCAGTGCAACAGACAGGGCGAGGACTGAAGCTTTCTTT.

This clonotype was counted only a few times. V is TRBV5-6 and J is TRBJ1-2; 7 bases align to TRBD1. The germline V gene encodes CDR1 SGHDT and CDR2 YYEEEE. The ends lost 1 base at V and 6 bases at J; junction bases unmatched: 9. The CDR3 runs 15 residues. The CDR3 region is CASSLFQGVMDGYTF. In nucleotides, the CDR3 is TGTGCCAGCAGCTTGTTCCAGGGGGTTATGGATGGCTACACCTTC.

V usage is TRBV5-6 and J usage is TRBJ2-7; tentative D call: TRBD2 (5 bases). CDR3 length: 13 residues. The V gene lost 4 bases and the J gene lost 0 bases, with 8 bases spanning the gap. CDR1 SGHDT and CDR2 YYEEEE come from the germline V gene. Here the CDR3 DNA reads TGTGCCAGCAGCCCGGAGGCCTCCTACGAGCAGTACTTC. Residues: CASSPEASYEQYF.

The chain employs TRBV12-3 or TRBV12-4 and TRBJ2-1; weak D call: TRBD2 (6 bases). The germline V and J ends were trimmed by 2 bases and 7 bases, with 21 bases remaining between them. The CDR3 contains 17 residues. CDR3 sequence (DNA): TGTGCCAGCAGTTTAATCGCGCGGGGTAGGCTACCGAATGAGCAGTTCTTC. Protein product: CASSLIARGRLPNEQFF.

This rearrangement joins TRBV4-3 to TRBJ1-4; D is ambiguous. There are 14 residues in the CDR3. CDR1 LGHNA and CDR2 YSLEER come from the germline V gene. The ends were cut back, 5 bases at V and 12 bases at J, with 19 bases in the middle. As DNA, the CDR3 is TGCGCCAGCAGCTTAATTCGAGGAGTTGGGGAACTGTTTTTT. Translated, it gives CASSLIRGVGELFF.

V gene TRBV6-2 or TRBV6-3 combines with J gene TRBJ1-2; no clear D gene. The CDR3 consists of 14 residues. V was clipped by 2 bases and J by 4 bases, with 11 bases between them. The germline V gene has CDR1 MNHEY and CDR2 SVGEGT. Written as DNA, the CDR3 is TGTGCCAGCAGTTACCCACAGCTGTCCTATGGCTACACCTTC. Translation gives CASSYPQLSYGYTF.

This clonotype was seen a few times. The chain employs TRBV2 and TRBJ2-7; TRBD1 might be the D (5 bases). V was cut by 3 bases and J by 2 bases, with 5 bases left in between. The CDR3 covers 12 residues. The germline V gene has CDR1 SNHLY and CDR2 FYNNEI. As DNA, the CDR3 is TGTGCCAGCAGTGAGGACACCTACGAGCAGTACTTC. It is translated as CASSEDTYEQYF. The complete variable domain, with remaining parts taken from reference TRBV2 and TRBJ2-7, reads EPEVTQTPSHQVTQMGQEVILRCVPISNHLYFYWYRQILGQKVEFLVSFYNNEISEKSEIFDDQFSVERPDGSNFTLKIRSTKLEDSAMYFCASSEDTYEQYFGPGTRLTVT.

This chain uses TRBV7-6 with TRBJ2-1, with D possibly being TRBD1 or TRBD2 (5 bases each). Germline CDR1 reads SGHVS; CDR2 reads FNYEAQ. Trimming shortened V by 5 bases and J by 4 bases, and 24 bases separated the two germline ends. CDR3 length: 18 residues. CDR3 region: CASSPIGGGTLKYNEQFF. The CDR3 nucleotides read TGTGCCAGCAGCCCGATTGGGGGTGGAACTCTAAAATACAATGAGCAGTTCTTC.

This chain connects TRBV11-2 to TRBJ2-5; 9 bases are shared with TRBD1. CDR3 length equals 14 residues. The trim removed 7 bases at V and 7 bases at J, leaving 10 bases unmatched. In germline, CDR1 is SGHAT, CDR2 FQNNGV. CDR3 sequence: CASNSPGQGGTQYF. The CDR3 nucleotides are TGTGCCAGCAATTCTCCGGGACAGGGTGGGACCCAGTACTTC.

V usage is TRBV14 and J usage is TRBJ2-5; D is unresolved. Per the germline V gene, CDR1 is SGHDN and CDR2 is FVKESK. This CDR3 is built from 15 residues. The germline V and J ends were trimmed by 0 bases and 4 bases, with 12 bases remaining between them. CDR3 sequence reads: CASSQDRVVPETQYF. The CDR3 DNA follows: TGTGCCAGCAGCCAAGATCGGGTAGTCCCAGAGACCCAGTACTTC.

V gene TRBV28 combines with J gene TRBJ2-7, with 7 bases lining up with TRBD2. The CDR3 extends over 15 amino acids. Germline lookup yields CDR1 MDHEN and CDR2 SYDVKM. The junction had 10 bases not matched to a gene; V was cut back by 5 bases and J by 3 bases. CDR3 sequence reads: CASSTLWGGDYEQYF. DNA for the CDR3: TGTGCCAGCAGTACACTTTGGGGGGGGGACTACGAGCAGTACTTC.

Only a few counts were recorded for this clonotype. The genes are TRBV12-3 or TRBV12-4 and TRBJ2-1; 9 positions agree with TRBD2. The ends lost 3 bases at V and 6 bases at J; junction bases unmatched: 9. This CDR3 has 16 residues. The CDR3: CASSLKAGGVGNEQFF. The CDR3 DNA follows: TGTGCCAGCAGTTTGAAGGCGGGAGGGGTGGGCAATGAGCAGTTCTTC.

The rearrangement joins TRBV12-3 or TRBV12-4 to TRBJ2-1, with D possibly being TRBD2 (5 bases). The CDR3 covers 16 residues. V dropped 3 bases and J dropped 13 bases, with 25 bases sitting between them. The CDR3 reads CASSFFELVASTHQFF. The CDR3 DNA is TGTGCCAGCAGTTTCTTCGAACTAGTAGCATCTACGCATCAGTTCTTC.

Here the CDR3 DNA reads TGTGCCAGCAGTTACTCCCCGGGCGGACAAACCACGCAGTATTTT. Protein: CASSYSPGGQTTQYF. J is TRBJ2-3 and V is TRBV6-5, with a possible D match to TRBD1 (5 bases). Germline CDR1 reads MNHEY; CDR2 reads SVGAGI. The CDR3 is 15 residues long. The V and J ends lost 0 bases and 9 bases respectively, with 16 bases between them.